This TCR beta chain comes out of a study of shared clonotypes between healthy human individuals. Notes on the study in general: In contrast to clonotypes shared by all four donors, non-shared clonotypes had lower generation probabilities.

Into CD45RA+ naive and CD45RA-negative memory subsets, the CD4+ cells were split. A note on this clone: Its target is unknown.

CDR3 length: 15 amino acids. The germline V gene encodes CDR1 SGHTS and CDR2 YDEGEE. The V gene end was trimmed by 1 base and the J gene end by 11 bases; junction bases not matched to a gene: 14. Repertoires were generated with immunoSEQ multiplex PCR, while TCRdb's copy carries only in-frame clones and drops some. In the table there are over a million clones, around 74% of which are singletons. This chain links TRBV5-8 with TRBJ2-7, with TRBD2 identical over 8 bases. The source of this sequence is a man younger than 35 in good health. Sample: memory CD4+ T cells sorted from blood. Subset in this sample: CD45RA-negative fraction. The CDR3 is CASSLFSGLDKSKYF. Written as DNA, the CDR3 is TGTGCCAGCAGCTTGTTCTCGGGACTAGACAAGTCCAAGTACTTC.